The 32 T cell receptor beta chains in this list originate from one sample, sequenced in a study of vaccination effects on CD4 cells after COVID-19. Method: immunoSEQ multiplex PCR; TCRdb's copy keeps in-frame clones and lacks some. The sample holds tens of thousands of clones, around 69% seen once. For these receptors, no antigen is known. CD4+ T cell isolation took place after nine to eleven days of culture. Everyone in the study got two shots of either the BNT162b2 or mRNA-1273 vaccine. Sample: CD4+ T cells from PBMCs cultured without peptide, taken after COVID-19 vaccination. Receptors originate from a human donor who received a COVID-19 vaccine.

V and J are TRBV20-1 and TRBJ2-1; a possible D gene is TRBD1 (5 bases). The CDR3 contains 11 residues. Trimming pared 1 base from V and 9 bases from J, leaving 7 bases between. Germline V gives CDR1 DFQATT, CDR2 SNEGSKA (reference sequence). For the CDR3, the DNA is TGCAGTGCTAGAGGAAGGGGTGAGCAGTTCTTC. Protein: CSARGRGEQFF.

This chain uses TRBV29-1 with TRBJ2-7; 9 bases align to TRBD1. The CDR3 is 14 amino acids. Trimming removed 0 bases from V and 2 bases from J; junction bases left unmatched: 2. CDR1 and CDR2 from the germline V gene are SQVTM and ANQGSEA. CDR3 amino acids: CSVEDGTGTYEQYF. CDR3 coding DNA: TGCAGCGTTGAAGATGGGACAGGGACCTACGAGCAGTACTTC.

The CDR3 nucleotides are TGTGCCAGCAGCTTAGACGCTGATCGGGGTAATACGCAGTATTTT. It is translated as CASSLDADRGNTQYF. V usage is TRBV7-2 and J usage is TRBJ2-3; a possible D gene is TRBD2 (5 bases). V lost 1 base and J lost 7, with 15 bases in between. The germline V gene encodes CDR1 SGHTA and CDR2 FQGNSA. This CDR3 contains 15 residues.

The chain is built from TRBV4-1 and TRBJ2-1; D call uncertain. Germline V CDR1 and CDR2: MGHRA, YSYEKL. The CDR3 has 12 amino acids. Trimming took off 9 bases at V and 7 bases at J, with 13 bases between the two ends. CDR3 amino acids: CARGTMWNEQFF. DNA of the CDR3: TGCGCCAGGGGTACGATGTGGAATGAGCAGTTCTTC.

The chain couples TRBV15 to TRBJ2-7, with 7 bases fitting TRBD2. Germline CDR1 is LNHNV and CDR2 is YYDKDF (reference sequence). V trimming: 0 bases; J trimming: 5 bases; junction bases outside the gene matches: 13. This CDR3 spans 17 amino acids. The CDR3 DNA follows: TGTGCCACCAGCAGAGATCCACCCCTCGGGAGGCGGAACGAGCAGTACTTC. It is translated as CATSRDPPLGRRNEQYF.

This chain uses TRBV9 with TRBJ2-1, with D hard to call. Trimming removed 0 bases at V and 2 bases at J, with 3 bases between. CDR3 size: 13 residues. Germline V gene data show CDR1 as SGDLS and CDR2 as YYNGEE. The CDR3, as DNA: TGTGCCAGCAGCGTAGATCCCTACAATGAGCAGTTCTTC. It translates to CASSVDPYNEQFF. The variable domain in full, with the rest retrieved from reference TRBV9 and TRBJ2-1, is DSGVTQTPKHLITATGQRVTLRCSPRSGDLSVYWYQQSLDQGLQFLIQYYNGEERAKGNILERFSAQQFPDLHSELNLSSLELGDSALYFCASSVDPYNEQFFGPGTRLTVL.

The chain uses TRBV9 and TRBJ2-1, with 14 bases identical to TRBD2. The CDR3 consists of 16 residues. The germline V gene encodes CDR1 SGDLS and CDR2 YYNGEE. V shed 2 bases, J shed 9 bases, and the junction held 7 bases outside the gene matches. The CDR3 region is CASSVGTSGRQGEQFF. The CDR3 nucleotides are TGTGCCAGCAGCGTGGGGACTAGCGGGAGACAGGGTGAGCAGTTCTTC.

The genes are TRBV15 and TRBJ2-7; TRBD1 aligns across 8 bases. CDR3 size: 16 residues. Per germline, CDR1 LNHNV and CDR2 YYDKDF (reference sequence). Unmatched junction bases numbered 5, after V lost 1 base and J lost 0 bases. The CDR3 loop is CATSRAPTGVSYEQYF. The DNA for the CDR3 is TGTGCCACCAGCAGAGCCCCGACAGGGGTCTCCTACGAGCAGTACTTC.

The CDR3 sequence: CASSLDQIWEYADTQYF. CDR3 nucleotide sequence: TGCGCCAGCAGCTTGGATCAAATTTGGGAGTACGCAGATACGCAGTATTTT. The chain recombines TRBV5-1 with TRBJ2-3, with a weak D call TRBD2 (5 bases). The germline V gene has CDR1 SGHRS and CDR2 YFSETQ. Trimming took off 0 bases at V and 4 bases at J, with 18 bases between the two ends. The CDR3 length is 17 residues.

The rearrangement joins TRBV5-4 to TRBJ1-2; 9 positions agree with TRBD1. This CDR3 contains 13 residues. Germline CDR1 reads SGHNT; CDR2 reads YYREEE (reference sequence). V shed 4 bases, J shed 4 bases, and the junction held 2 bases outside the gene matches. The CDR3 reads CASSPTGGYGYTF. CDR3 nucleotides: TGTGCCAGCAGCCCGACAGGGGGCTATGGCTACACCTTC.

This clone was seen more than once but under ten times. V usage is TRBV5-6 and J usage is TRBJ1-1; D is uncertain. V dropped 1 base and J dropped 2 bases, with 3 bases sitting between them. CDR1 is SGHDT and CDR2 is YYEEEE in the germline V gene. CDR3 size: 12 residues. The chain's CDR3 is CASSLPNTEAFF. The CDR3 DNA is TGTGCCAGCAGCTTGCCAAACACTGAAGCTTTCTTT.

The chain has TRBV27 and TRBJ1-5; TRBD1 aligns across 9 bases. The CDR3 extends over 20 amino acids. Germline lookup yields CDR1 MNHEY and CDR2 SMNVEV (reference sequence). Unmatched junction bases numbered 22, after V lost 5 bases and J lost 5 bases. CDR3 DNA sequence: TGTGCCAGCAGTCATCTCCGAACAGGGGGCGTTTTGGACGCCTATCAGCCCCAGCATTTT. Translation gives CASSHLRTGGVLDAYQPQHF.

The genes are TRBV7-2 and TRBJ2-5, with 8 bases identical to TRBD1. This CDR3 has 13 residues. J was trimmed by 4 bases and V by 5 bases; bases with no gene match: 3. Germline V CDR1 and CDR2: SGHTA, FQGNSA. The CDR3 region is CASSIGTGETQYF. The CDR3, as DNA: TGTGCCAGCAGCATAGGGACAGGAGAGACCCAGTACTTC.

This chain uses TRBV27 with TRBJ2-1, with 13 nucleotides matching TRBD2. Germline CDR1 and CDR2: MNHEY and SMNVEV (reference sequence). The CDR3 runs 13 residues. J gave up 11 bases and V 9 bases, and 7 bases lay outside the gene matches. The CDR3 nucleotides are TGTGCCAGTACAGGACTAGCGGGGGTGAAGCAGTTCTTC. Amino acid sequence: CASTGLAGVKQFF.

The chain has TRBV7-2 and TRBJ2-4; D call uncertain. The ends were cut back, 1 base at V and 12 bases at J, with 10 bases in the middle. Germline CDR1 SGHTA, CDR2 FQGNSA. This CDR3 region has 12 residues. CDR3 in amino acids: CASSLDGSSQYF. The CDR3 region has the DNA TGTGCCAGCAGCTTAGATGGCAGCTCTCAGTACTTC.

The chain combines TRBV11-3 with TRBJ2-1; a possible D gene is TRBD1 (5 bases). Per germline, CDR1 SGHNT and CDR2 YENEEA. CDR3 size: 12 residues. The germline V and J ends were trimmed by 5 bases and 7 bases, with 9 bases remaining between them. The CDR3 spells CASSHGANEQFF. The CDR3 DNA reads as TGTGCCAGCAGCCATGGGGCAAATGAGCAGTTCTTC.

The genes are TRBV3-1 (or the pseudogene TRBV3-2) and TRBJ1-2; D uncertain. The CDR3 consists of 14 residues. The germline CDR1 and CDR2 sequences are LGHDT and YNNKEL (reference sequence). Trimming took off 1 base at V and 5 bases at J, with 11 bases between the two ends. The CDR3 DNA reads TGTGCCAGCAGCCAAGGATATCTAGGGTATGGCTACACCTTC. It codes for CASSQGYLGYGYTF.

The V call is TRBV7-9, the J call TRBJ2-1, with D unclear. CDR3 length equals 12 residues. V gave up 5 bases and J gave up 7 bases, with 9 bases separating them. Germline CDR1 is SEHNR and CDR2 is FQNEAQ (reference sequence). For the CDR3, the DNA is TGTGCCAGCAGCCCCTTGAGGAATGAGCAGTTCTTC. Translated, it gives CASSPLRNEQFF.

The rearrangement joins TRBV19 to TRBJ1-2; D perhaps matches TRBD1 (5 bases). In germline, CDR1 is LNHDA, CDR2 SQIVND (reference sequence). The V end was cut by 5 bases, the J end by 2 bases, with 9 bases between. The CDR3 loop spans 13 amino acids. CDR3 region: CASSAGINYGYTF. The CDR3 nucleotides read TGTGCCAGTAGTGCAGGGATAAACTATGGCTACACCTTC.

The rearrangement joins TRBV5-1 to TRBJ1-1; D is possibly TRBD1 (6 bases). V dropped 2 bases and J dropped 0 bases, with 11 bases sitting between them. CDR3 length: 15 amino acids. Looked up from germline, CDR1 is SGHRS and CDR2 is YFSETQ. The CDR3 region has the DNA TGCGCCAGCAGCTTAAAAACAGGGATGAACACTGAAGCTTTCTTT. Encoded protein: CASSLKTGMNTEAFF. Full variable domain (outside the CDR3, taken from reference TRBV5-1 and TRBJ1-1): KAGVTQTPRYLIKTRGQQVTLSCSPISGHRSVSWYQQTPGQGLQFLFEYFSETQRNKGNFPGRFSGRQFSNSRSEMNVSTLELGDSALYLCASSLKTGMNTEAFFGQGTRLTVV.

V usage is TRBV4-2 and J usage is TRBJ2-3; 8 positions match TRBD2. This CDR3 is built from 16 residues. Germline trimming cut 0 bases from V and 5 bases from J; bases unmatched to any gene: 7. Germline V gene sequence: CDR1 LGHNA, CDR2 YNFKEQ. The CDR3 loop reads CASSQDTGGPLDTQYF. CDR3 bases: TGTGCCAGCAGCCAAGATACGGGAGGGCCTCTAGATACGCAGTATTTT.

V and J are TRBV10-3 and TRBJ1-1; 8 bases agree with TRBD1. The CDR3 is 14 amino acids. The germline V gene encodes CDR1 ENHRY and CDR2 SYGVKD. The trim removed 6 bases at V and 4 bases at J, leaving 7 bases unmatched. CDR3 sequence reads: CAIRPRGQSTEAFF. The DNA of the CDR3 is TGTGCCATCAGACCCAGGGGGCAGAGCACTGAAGCTTTCTTT.

The CDR3 is CASSQQSGGDSYEQYF. In DNA form, the CDR3 reads TGTGCCAGCAGCCAACAAAGCGGGGGGGACTCCTACGAGCAGTACTTC. V gene TRBV4-2 combines with J gene TRBJ2-7; 10 nucleotides line up with TRBD2. After removal of 2 bases from V and 0 bases from J, the junction contained 4 bases not matched to a gene. The CDR3 length is 16 residues. CDR1 is LGHNA and CDR2 is YNFKEQ in the germline V gene.

The chain uses TRBV28 and TRBJ2-7, with 8 bases identical to TRBD2. V lost 3 bases to trimming and J lost 1 base; unmatched junction nucleotides: 23. CDR1 MDHEN and CDR2 SYDVKM come from the germline V gene. This CDR3 region has 21 residues. The CDR3 protein is CASSFQWAVEALAVRSYEQYF. The CDR3 nucleotides are TGTGCCAGCAGTTTTCAGTGGGCGGTGGAGGCACTAGCGGTTCGTTCCTACGAGCAGTACTTC.

This clone was found once. The chain has TRBV3-1 (or the pseudogene TRBV3-2) and TRBJ2-1; 8 bases align to TRBD2. V trimming: 0 bases; J trimming: 9 bases; junction bases outside the gene matches: 7. The CDR3 loop spans 15 amino acids. CDR1 is LGHDT and CDR2 is YNNKEL in the germline V gene (reference sequence). CDR3 loop: CASSQEAGVFPEQFF. As DNA, the CDR3 is TGTGCCAGCAGCCAAGAAGCGGGGGTTTTTCCTGAGCAGTTCTTC.

V usage is TRBV6-5 and J usage is TRBJ1-2, with 7 bases lining up with TRBD1. Per germline, CDR1 MNHEY and CDR2 SVGAGI. The V and J ends lost 4 bases and 4 bases, in that order; junction bases with no gene match: 6. CDR3 length: 14 amino acids. DNA for the CDR3: TGTGCCAGCAGTTGGGACAGACGTCGCTATGGCTACACCTTC. As protein: CASSWDRRRYGYTF.

The chain couples TRBV5-4 to TRBJ1-1; 7 bases align to TRBD1. The length of the CDR3 is 14 residues. Germline V gene lookup returns CDR1 SGHNT and CDR2 YYREEE (reference sequence). The trim removed 3 bases at V and 1 base at J, leaving 3 bases unmatched. Here the CDR3 reads CASSSGQANTEAFF. DNA of the CDR3: TGTGCCAGCAGCTCCGGACAGGCGAACACTGAAGCTTTCTTT. Looking up the rest from reference TRBV5-4 and TRBJ1-1 gives the full variable domain: ETGVTQSPTHLIKTRGQQVTLRCSSQSGHNTVSWYQQALGQGPQFIFQYYREEENGRGNFPPRFSGLQFPNYSSELNVNALELDDSALYLCASSSGQANTEAFFGQGTRLTVV.

The chain uses TRBV30 and TRBJ1-2; D is ambiguous. CDR1 is GTSNPN, CDR2 SVGIG, per germline (reference sequence). CDR3 length: 12 amino acids. V was cut by 3 bases and J by 7 bases, with 12 bases left in between. The CDR3 nucleotides are TGTGCCTGGAGAAACCCAGGATCTGGCTACACCTTC. Its protein is CAWRNPGSGYTF.

The genes are TRBV10-3 and TRBJ2-2, with D possibly being TRBD1 or TRBD2 (5 bases each). The CDR3 is 14 amino acids. With 5 bases removed from V and 4 bases from J, the gap between germline ends came to 11 bases. Germline-derived CDR1 and CDR2 are ENHRY and SYGVKD. CDR3: CAISRGEGTGELFF. The CDR3, as DNA: TGTGCCATCAGTAGGGGTGAGGGCACCGGGGAGCTGTTTTTT.

This clone was observed once. The chain employs TRBV9 and TRBJ2-2; the D gene is possibly TRBD1 (6 bases). V lost 4 bases, J lost 1 base, and 8 bases lay in between. CDR1 SGDLS and CDR2 YYNGEE come from the germline V gene. This CDR3 contains 14 residues. CDR3 sequence reads: CASSPTGNTGELFF. The CDR3 bases are TGTGCCAGCAGCCCGACAGGGAACACCGGGGAGCTGTTTTTT. Supplemented by reference TRBV9 and TRBJ2-2, the full variable domain reads DSGVTQTPKHLITATGQRVTLRCSPRSGDLSVYWYQQSLDQGLQFLIQYYNGEERAKGNILERFSAQQFPDLHSELNLSSLELGDSALYFCASSPTGNTGELFFGEGSRLTVL.

V is TRBV19 and J is TRBJ1-5, with D possibly being TRBD1 (6 bases). The V gene lost 7 bases and the J gene lost 3 bases, with 13 bases spanning the gap. The CDR3 extends over 14 amino acids. Germline V lookup: CDR1 LNHDA, CDR2 SQIVND (reference sequence). Here the CDR3 DNA reads TGTGCCAGTACCCCGACAGGAGTCAATCAGCCCCAGCATTTT. The encoded protein is CASTPTGVNQPQHF.

The chain links TRBV18 to TRBJ2-7; TRBD1 or TRBD2 may be the D gene (5 bases each). Germline V gene sequence: CDR1 KGHSH, CDR2 LQKENI. CDR3 length: 16 amino acids. V lost 2 bases to trimming and J lost 1 base, with 15 bases between them. Written as DNA, the CDR3 is TGTGCCAGCTCACCAGTTTCCCGGGACGGATCCTACGAGCAGTACTTC. It translates to CASSPVSRDGSYEQYF.